Listed here are 6 T cell receptor beta chains from one sample, sequenced in a study of Ad26.COV2.S vaccination and SARS-CoV-2 variants. Treatment noted: over 15 received Ad26.COV2.S at low or high dose, single or two shots; five or six received placebo; per-sample allocation not given. At day 63 after the first vaccine or placebo injection, samples were drawn. Method: immunoSEQ multiplex PCR; TCRdb's copy keeps in-frame clones and lacks some. The profile shows under 500,000 clones, about 92% of them singletons. The sample in question was peripheral blood, obtained in a trial of Ad26.COV2.S vaccine versus placebo. The receptors shown here come from a person aged 18 to 65 who received the Ad26.COV2.S COVID-19 vaccine or a placebo.

The chain recombines TRBV25-1 with TRBJ2-1; D might be TRBD2 (5 bases). Germline V gene lookup returns CDR1 MGHDK and CDR2 SYGVNS. The ends were cut back, 4 bases at V and 9 bases at J, with 13 bases in the middle. This CDR3 is 13 amino acids long. The CDR3 reads CASSARTYGEQFF. The DNA for the CDR3 is TGTGCCAGCAGTGCTAGGACTTATGGTGAGCAGTTCTTC.

In DNA form, the CDR3 reads TGTGCCAGCAGCTTAGCGGAGATCTACGAGCAGTACTTC. Protein sequence: CASSLAEIYEQYF. V is TRBV7-9 and J is TRBJ2-7; D call uncertain. The CDR3 contains 13 residues. V shed 0 bases and J shed 3 bases, with 6 bases lying between them. CDR1 is SEHNR, CDR2 FQNEAQ, per germline (reference sequence).

CDR3 sequence: CASAAASAYNEQFF. The CDR3 DNA sequence: TGTGCCAGCGCCGCTGCTAGCGCCTACAATGAGCAGTTCTTC. J is TRBJ2-1 and V is TRBV7-2; TRBD2 might be the D (6 bases). The CDR3 has 14 residues. Deletions cut 8 bases from V and 2 bases from J, with 13 bases between. Germline V lookup: CDR1 SGHTA, CDR2 FQGNSA.

J is TRBJ1-2 and V is TRBV7-9, with D perhaps matching TRBD1 (5 bases). This CDR3 comprises 14 residues. V was cut by 2 bases and J by 4 bases, with 11 bases left in between. The germline gives CDR1 SEHNR, CDR2 FQNEAQ (reference sequence). Here the CDR3 reads CASSLKGAGYGYTF. The CDR3 bases are TGTGCCAGCAGCTTAAAAGGGGCGGGCTATGGCTACACCTTC.

The chain uses TRBV27 and TRBJ1-6; TRBD1 is a possible D gene (5 bases). CDR3 size: 15 residues. CDR1 is MNHEY and CDR2 is SMNVEV in the germline V gene (reference sequence). V was pared by 6 bases and J by 5 bases, with 14 bases between. DNA for the CDR3: TGTGCCAGCAGGAACCGGGACGGGCATAATTCACCCCTCCACTTT. Translating it yields CASRNRDGHNSPLHF.

The CDR3 nucleotides are TGTGCCAGCAGTTTATATGAGGGGCGTTACGAGCAGTACTTC. This encodes CASSLYEGRYEQYF. This chain joins TRBV28 and TRBJ2-7, with D possibly being TRBD1 or TRBD2 (5 bases each). Germline CDR1 reads MDHEN; CDR2 reads SYDVKM. Trimming removed 1 base at V and 4 bases at J, with 11 bases between. CDR3 length: 14 residues.